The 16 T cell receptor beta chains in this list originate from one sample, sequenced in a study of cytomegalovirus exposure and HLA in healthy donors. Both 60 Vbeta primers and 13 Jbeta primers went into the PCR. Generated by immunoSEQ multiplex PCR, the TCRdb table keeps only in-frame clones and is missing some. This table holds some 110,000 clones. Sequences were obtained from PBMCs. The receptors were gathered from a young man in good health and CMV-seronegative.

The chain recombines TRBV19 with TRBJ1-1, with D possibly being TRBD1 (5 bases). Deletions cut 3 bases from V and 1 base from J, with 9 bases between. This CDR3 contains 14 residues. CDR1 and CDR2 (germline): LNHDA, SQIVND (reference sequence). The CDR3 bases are TGTGCCAGTAGTATGGGGACTCAGAACACTGAAGCTTTCTTT. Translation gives CASSMGTQNTEAFF.

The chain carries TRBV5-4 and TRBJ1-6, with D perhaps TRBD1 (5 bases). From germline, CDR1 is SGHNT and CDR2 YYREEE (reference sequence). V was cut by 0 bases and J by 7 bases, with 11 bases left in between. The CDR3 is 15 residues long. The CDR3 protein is CASSLAGNGNSPLHF. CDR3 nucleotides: TGTGCCAGCAGCTTGGCAGGGAATGGGAATTCACCCCTCCACTTT.

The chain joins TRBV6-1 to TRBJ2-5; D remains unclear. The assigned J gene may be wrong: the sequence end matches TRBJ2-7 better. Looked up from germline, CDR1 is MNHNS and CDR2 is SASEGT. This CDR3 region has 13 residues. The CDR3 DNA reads TGTGCCAGCAGTCGACTGAACTCCTACGAGCAGTACTTC. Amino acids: CASSRLNSYEQYF.

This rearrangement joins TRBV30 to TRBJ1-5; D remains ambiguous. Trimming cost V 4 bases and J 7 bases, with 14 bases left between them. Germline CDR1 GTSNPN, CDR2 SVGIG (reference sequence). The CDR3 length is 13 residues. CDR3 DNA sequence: TGTGCCTGGACGAGGGATCCCGGACAGCCCCAGCATTTT. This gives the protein CAWTRDPGQPQHF. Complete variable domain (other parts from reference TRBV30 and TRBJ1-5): SQTIHQWPATLVQPVGSPLSLECTVEGTSNPNLYWYRQAAGRGLQLLFYSVGIGQISSEVPQNLSASRPQDRQFILSSKKLLLSDSGFYLCAWTRDPGQPQHFGDGTRLSIL.

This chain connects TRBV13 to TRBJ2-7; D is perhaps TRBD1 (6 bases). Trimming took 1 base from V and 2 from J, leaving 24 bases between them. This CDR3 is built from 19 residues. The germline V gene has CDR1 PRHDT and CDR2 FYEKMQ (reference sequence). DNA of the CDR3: TGTGCCAGCAGCTTAGAGCTCGGGAACGAGGGGGACACTACCTACGAGCAGTACTTC. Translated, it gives CASSLELGNEGDTTYEQYF.

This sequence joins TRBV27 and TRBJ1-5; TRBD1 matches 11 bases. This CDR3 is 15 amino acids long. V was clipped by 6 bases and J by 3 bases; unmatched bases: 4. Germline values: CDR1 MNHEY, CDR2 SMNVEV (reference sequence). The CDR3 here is CASRGTGGSNQPQHF. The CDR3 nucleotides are TGTGCCAGCAGAGGGACAGGGGGATCCAATCAGCCCCAGCATTTT.

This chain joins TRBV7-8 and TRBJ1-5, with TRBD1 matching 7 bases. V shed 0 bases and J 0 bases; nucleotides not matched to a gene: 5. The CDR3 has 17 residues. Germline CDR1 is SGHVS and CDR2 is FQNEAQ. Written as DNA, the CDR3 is TGTGCCAGCAGCTTAGCCTACGGGACAGATAGCAATCAGCCCCAGCATTTT. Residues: CASSLAYGTDSNQPQHF.

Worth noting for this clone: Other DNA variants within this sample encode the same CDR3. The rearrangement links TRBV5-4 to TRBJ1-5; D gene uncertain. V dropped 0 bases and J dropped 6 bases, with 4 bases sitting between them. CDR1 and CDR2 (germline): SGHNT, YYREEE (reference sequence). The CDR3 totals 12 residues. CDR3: CASSLDSQPQHF. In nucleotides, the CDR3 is TGTGCCAGCAGCTTGGACTCTCAGCCCCAGCATTTT.

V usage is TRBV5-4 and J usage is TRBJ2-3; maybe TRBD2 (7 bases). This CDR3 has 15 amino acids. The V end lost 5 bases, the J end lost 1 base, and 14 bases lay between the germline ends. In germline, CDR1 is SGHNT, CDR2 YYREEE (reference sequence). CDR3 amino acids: CASRTGGMGTDTQYF. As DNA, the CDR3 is TGTGCCAGCAGAACGGGGGGCATGGGCACAGATACGCAGTATTTT.

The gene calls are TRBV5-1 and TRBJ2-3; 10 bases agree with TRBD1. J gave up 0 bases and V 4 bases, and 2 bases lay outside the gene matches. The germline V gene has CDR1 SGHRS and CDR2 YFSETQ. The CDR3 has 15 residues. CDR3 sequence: CASSVDRGSTDTQYF. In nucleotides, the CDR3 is TGCGCCAGCAGCGTGGACAGGGGGAGCACAGATACGCAGTATTTT.

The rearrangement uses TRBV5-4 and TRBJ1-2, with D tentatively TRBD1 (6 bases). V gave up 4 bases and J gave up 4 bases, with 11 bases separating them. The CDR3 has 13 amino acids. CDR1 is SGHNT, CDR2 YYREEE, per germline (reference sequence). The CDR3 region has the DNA TGTGCCAGCAGCCCCGGGACACTCTATGGCTACACCTTC. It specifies CASSPGTLYGYTF.

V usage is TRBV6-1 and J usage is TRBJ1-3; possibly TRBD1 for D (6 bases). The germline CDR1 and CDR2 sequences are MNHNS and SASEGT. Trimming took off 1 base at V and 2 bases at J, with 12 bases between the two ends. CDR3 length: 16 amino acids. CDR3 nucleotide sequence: TGTGCCAGCAGTGAAGAGGGAGGGGGAACTGGAAACACCATATATTTT. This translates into CASSEEGGGTGNTIYF.

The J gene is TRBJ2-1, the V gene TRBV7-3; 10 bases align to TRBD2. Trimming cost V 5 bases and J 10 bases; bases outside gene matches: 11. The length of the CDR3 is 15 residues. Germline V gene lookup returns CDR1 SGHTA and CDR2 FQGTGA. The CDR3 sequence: CASSPLSGGAGEQFF. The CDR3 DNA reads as TGTGCCAGCAGCCCCTTGAGCGGGGGGGCAGGGGAGCAGTTCTTC.

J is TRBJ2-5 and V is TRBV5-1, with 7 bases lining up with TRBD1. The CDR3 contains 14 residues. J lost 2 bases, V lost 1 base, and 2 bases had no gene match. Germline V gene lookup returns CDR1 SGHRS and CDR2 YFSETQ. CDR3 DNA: TGCGCCAGCAGCTTGTGGGGACAGCAAGAGACCCAGTACTTC. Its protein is CASSLWGQQETQYF. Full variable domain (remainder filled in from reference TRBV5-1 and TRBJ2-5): KAGVTQTPRYLIKTRGQQVTLSCSPISGHRSVSWYQQTPGQGLQFLFEYFSETQRNKGNFPGRFSGRQFSNSRSEMNVSTLELGDSALYLCASSLWGQQETQYFGPGTRLLVL.

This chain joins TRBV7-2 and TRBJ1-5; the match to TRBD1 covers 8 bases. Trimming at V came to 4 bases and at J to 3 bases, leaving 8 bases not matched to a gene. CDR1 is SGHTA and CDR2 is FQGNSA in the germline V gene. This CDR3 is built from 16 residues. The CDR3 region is CASSYQYRGNNQPQHF. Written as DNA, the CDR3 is TGTGCCAGCAGCTATCAATACAGGGGGAACAATCAGCCCCAGCATTTT.

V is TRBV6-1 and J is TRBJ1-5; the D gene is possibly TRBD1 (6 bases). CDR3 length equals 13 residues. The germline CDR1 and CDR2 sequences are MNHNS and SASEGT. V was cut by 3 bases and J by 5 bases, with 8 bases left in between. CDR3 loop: CASSEDSHQPQHF. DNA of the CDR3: TGTGCCAGCAGTGAGGACAGTCATCAGCCCCAGCATTTT.